This T cell receptor beta chain was sequenced in a study of cytomegalovirus exposure and HLA in healthy donors. Study information: Around 77% of around 400 genotyped donors fell in the Caucasian-associated ancestry cluster.

PCR amplification relied on 60 Vbeta primers (plus 13 Jbeta primers). Profiling relied on immunoSEQ multiplex PCR, and the TCRdb table lists in-frame clones only, not all of them. The repertoire has 65,000 to 85,000 clones, 65% to 70% of them found once; the top ten carry 2% to 2.5%. This clone was counted between two and nine times. Sequenced sample: PBMCs. This TCR came from a woman aged 25-40 years in good health and CMV-seronegative.

Here the CDR3 DNA reads TGTGCCAGCAGCTCTAGAACAGATACGCAGTATTTT. This codes for CASSSRTDTQYF. J is TRBJ2-3 and V is TRBV9; no definite D call. Germline CDR1 reads SGDLS; CDR2 reads YYNGEE. The CDR3 totals 12 residues. V gave up 4 bases and J gave up 3 bases, with 6 bases separating them.